The rows below give T cell receptor beta chains drawn from one sample of a study of human T cells and chemical hapten exposure. TCRdb recomputed calls from the RACE reads with MiXCR, one row per CDR3 protein. The data contain 65,000 to 95,000 distinct CDR3 sequences, roughly 7.9% of them singletons. The sample consisted of whole blood. Every receptor here comes from a female donor in good health. Some clones in this sample may be carry-over from other donors' samples. The CDR3 runs from the conserved cysteine through the conserved F or W. Each record gives: clone size, D gene, J gene, V gene, CDR3 DNA, CDR3 protein. A D gene is named only where the DNA matches it firmly. For some rows the clone size is stated as once, few or many, or as a class when expanded; others skip it.

NA | TRBD2 | TRBJ2-1 | TRBV2 | TGTGCCAGCAGTGACAGCGGGGTGGTAATAAATGAGCAGTTCTTC | CASSDSGVVINEQFF
few | NA | TRBJ2-7 | TRBV19 | TGTGCCAGTAGCAACAGGCGAGACTCCTACGAGCAGTACTTC | CASSNRRDSYEQYF
few | NA | TRBJ1-3 | TRBV7-9 | TGTGCCAGCACTGAAGGACTTAGCTCTGGAAACACCATATATTTT | CASTEGLSSGNTIYF
few | NA | TRBJ1-6 | TRBV27 | TGTGCCAGCAGTTTAGTTGGCAGAAGTAATTCACCCCTCCACTTT | CASSLVGRSNSPLHF
NA | NA | TRBJ2-3 | TRBV12-3/TRBV12-4 | TGTGCCAGCAGTTTTAGTTTGCGGGGACCCACAGATACGCAGTATTTT | CASSFSLRGPTDTQYF
NA | TRBD1 | TRBJ1-5 | TRBV20-1 | TGCAGTGCTAGAGATCGGACAGGGGGCCATCAGCCCCAGCATTTT | CSARDRTGGHQPQHF
NA | NA | TRBJ2-4 | TRBV6-5 | TGTGCCAGCAGTTACTTGGGGTTGGCCAAAAACATTCAGTACTTC | CASSYLGLAKNIQYF
few | TRBD2 | TRBJ2-7 | TRBV11-3 | TGTGCCAGCAGCTTAGATGCGGGGGGCTCCTACGAGCAGTACTTC | CASSLDAGGSYEQYF
few | NA | TRBJ2-3 | TRBV7-8 | TGTGCCAGCAGCCCGTACCCCACAGATACGCAGTATTTT | CASSPYPTDTQYF
NA | TRBD1 | TRBJ2-2 | TRBV2 | TGTGTCAGCAGGACAGGGGATGACGCCGGGGAGCTGTTTTTT | CVSRTGDDAGELFF
many | TRBD1 | TRBJ1-2 | TRBV2 | TGTGCCAGCAGTCGACAGGGGTCAGATGGCTACACCTTC | CASSRQGSDGYTF
few | NA | TRBJ1-1 | TRBV5-1 | TGCGCCAGCAGCTTGGGAGGGGGGGCAATGAACACTGAAGCTTTCTTT | CASSLGGGAMNTEAFF
NA | NA | TRBJ1-5 | TRBV27 | TGTGCCAGCAGTTTAGTAAGCAATCAGCCCCAGCATTTT | CASSLVSNQPQHF
NA | NA | TRBJ1-1 | TRBV4-2 | TGTGCCAGCAGCCAAGATTGGGGCCCCTCGTTGGGAGGGAACACTGAAGCTTTCTTT | CASSQDWGPSLGGNTEAFF
many | NA | TRBJ2-3 | TRBV5-6 | TGTGCCAGCAGCATCCGGGGCTCCACAGATACGCAGTATTTT | CASSIRGSTDTQYF
many | NA | TRBJ2-5 | TRBV28 | TGTGCCAGCAGTTTAGGGGCCCAGCGAGGGACCCAGTACTTC | CASSLGAQRGTQYF
many | NA | TRBJ1-6 | TRBV2 | TGTGCCAGCAGTTCGCCCGGGGGACGGATATTTAATTCACCCCTCCACTTT | CASSSPGGRIFNSPLHF
many | NA | TRBJ2-7 | TRBV9 | TGTGCCAGCAGCGTGGGTTTACAGAACTCCTACGAGCAGTACTTC | CASSVGLQNSYEQYF
NA | NA | TRBJ1-1 | TRBV6-5 | TGTGCCACAGGGGATAGAGCTTTCTTT | CATGDRAFF
NA | NA | TRBJ2-7 | TRBV5-4 | TGTGCCAGCAGCCCCACGGCCTCGGAGGGGTCCTACGAGCAGTACTTC | CASSPTASEGSYEQYF
few | NA | TRBJ2-2 | TRBV30 | TGTGCCTGGAGTGGACTAAGCACCGGGGAGCTGTTTTTT | CAWSGLSTGELFF
many | TRBD1 | TRBJ1-2 | TRBV5-6 | TGTGCCAGCAGCTCCCGACAGACAGGGATCTATGGCTACACCTTC | CASSSRQTGIYGYTF
few | TRBD2 | TRBJ2-7 | TRBV12-3/TRBV12-4 | TGTGCCAGCAGCCCCACTAGCGGGTTCCCACACTCTGGGGAGCAGTACTTC | CASSPTSGFPHSGEQYF
many | NA | TRBJ1-5 | TRBV20-1 | TGCAGTGCTAGAGGTCAAGCCAATCAGCCCCAGCATTTT | CSARGQANQPQHF
many | NA | TRBJ2-3 | TRBV28 | TGTGCCAGCAGCAGATCACAGAGCACAGATACGCAGTATTTT | CASSRSQSTDTQYF
many | NA | TRBJ1-1 | TRBV6-5 | TGTGCCAGCATGGGGACGGACGGGTACACTGAAGCTTTCTTT | CASMGTDGYTEAFF
many | NA | TRBJ2-3 | TRBV6-5 | TGTGCCAGCAGTTCGACCGACAGCTCTAGCACAGATACGCAGTATTTT | CASSSTDSSSTDTQYF
NA | TRBD2 | TRBJ2-3 | TRBV10-3 | TGTGCCACCCAAGGACTAGCGGGGGGCCACACAGATACGCAGTATTTT | CATQGLAGGHTDTQYF
many | NA | TRBJ1-1 | TRBV12-3/TRBV12-4 | TGTGCCAGCAGCTTAGCTGTGGGGACTGAAGCTTTCTTT | CASSLAVGTEAFF
few | NA | TRBJ1-1 | TRBV7-9 | TGTGCCAGCAGTATCGCTGAAGCTTTCTTT | CASSIAEAFF
many | TRBD1 | TRBJ2-6 | TRBV20-1 | TGCGCCCCACAGGGGGTGAGGTCTGGGGCCAACGTCCTGACTTTC | CAPQGVRSGANVLTF
many | TRBD1 | TRBJ2-3 | TRBV29-1 | TGCAGCGTTGAAGATCAGGGAAGGGGGCGGACAGATACGCAGTATTTT | CSVEDQGRGRTDTQYF
many | TRBD1 | TRBJ1-1 | TRBV20-1 | TGCAGTGCTAGAGATCCGCGGCAGGGGGTATCTGAAGCTTTCTTT | CSARDPRQGVSEAFF
NA | NA | TRBJ1-1 | TRBV7-8 | TGTGCCAGCAGCAGGACCACTTACACTGAAGCTTTCTTT | CASSRTTYTEAFF
NA | NA | TRBJ1-2 | TRBV5-1 | TGCGCCAGCAGCTTGAATCCGGATTTGGGTGACTACACCTTC | CASSLNPDLGDYTF
many | TRBD2 | TRBJ2-3 | TRBV18 | TGTGCCAGCTCACCCCCCTTAGCGGGGGGGCCCCCGCTTAGCACAGATACGCAGTATTTT | CASSPPLAGGPPLSTDTQYF
many | TRBD1 | TRBJ1-1 | TRBV5-1 | TGCGCCAGCAACGAGTTTGGGACAGGCCACACTGAAGCTTTCTTT | CASNEFGTGHTEAFF
NA | TRBD1 | TRBJ2-2 | TRBV6-5 | TGTGCCAGCAGTTACTCTTACAGGGGAAACACCGGGGAGCTGTTTTTT | CASSYSYRGNTGELFF
many | NA | TRBJ1-5 | TRBV4-2 | TGTGCCAGCAGCCAAGAAGTGGGCGGGGAGCCCCAGCATTTT | CASSQEVGGEPQHF
many | NA | TRBJ2-7 | TRBV28 | TGTGCCAGCAGTTTGGTGGGGAAAGAGCAGTACTTC | CASSLVGKEQYF
NA | NA | TRBJ2-6 | TRBV12-3/TRBV12-4 | TGTGCCAGCAGTTTCGGCGGCGGCTCTGGGGCCAACGTCCTGACTTTC | CASSFGGGSGANVLTF
many | NA | TRBJ2-1 | TRBV29-1 | TGCAGCGTTGCGGGGGGCCAACCTTACAATGAGCAGTTCTTC | CSVAGGQPYNEQFF
few | NA | TRBJ2-5 | TRBV7-9 | TGTGCCAGCAGCTTTGGAGGGGCTGGAGAGACCCAGTACTTC | CASSFGGAGETQYF